This record concerns one T cell receptor beta chain sequence. The sample originates from a study of cytomegalovirus exposure and HLA in healthy donors. As for the study in general: Membership in the Caucasian-associated ancestry cluster was found for about four fifths of roughly 360 genotyped donors.

The CDR3 totals 13 residues. Deletions cut 1 base from V and 8 bases from J, with 8 bases between. Per germline, CDR1 SGHTA and CDR2 FQGNSA. The PCR employed 60 Vbeta primers together with 13 Jbeta primers. Assay used: immunoSEQ multiplex PCR; TCRdb lists only in-frame clones, some missing. This table has 59,000 or so clones, 65% to 75% appearing once. Sequencing was performed on PBMCs. The chain uses TRBV7-2 and TRBJ2-2; tentatively, D is TRBD1 (5 bases). The TCR sequence derives from a man aged 25-45 years in good health and CMV-seropositive. The CDR3 sequence is CASSLGGFGELFF. CDR3 sequence (DNA): TGTGCCAGCAGCTTAGGGGGCTTTGGGGAGCTGTTTTTT.